The 17 T cell receptor beta chains given below trace back to one sample, sequenced in a study of PD-1 blockade in mismatch repair-deficient tumors. Clones were sequenced by immunoSEQ multiplex PCR, and TCRdb holds only the in-frame ones, with some missing. This sample has some 70,000 clones, with roughly 80% found just once. The specimen comprised peripheral blood, sampled 2 weeks after starting pembrolizumab. These TCRs come from an adult with mismatch repair-deficient cancer.

About this clone itself: Additional DNA sequences in this sample encode the identical CDR3. The chain joins TRBV14 to TRBJ2-7; D is unresolved. Trimming took off 1 base at V and 3 bases at J, with 10 bases between the two ends. This CDR3 has 14 residues. Germline-derived CDR1 and CDR2 are SGHDN and FVKESK. CDR3 region: CASSQGLRNYEQYF. The CDR3 bases are TGTGCCAGCAGCCAAGGGTTGCGGAACTACGAGCAGTACTTC.

This rearrangement joins TRBV19 to TRBJ1-1; D remains unclear. V lost 3 bases and J 3 bases, leaving 14 bases between the germline ends. The CDR3 loop spans 15 amino acids. Per germline, CDR1 LNHDA and CDR2 SQIVND (reference sequence). The DNA for the CDR3 is TGTGCCAGTAGTATGATGGGAACCCTGCACACTGAAGCTTTCTTT. Translating it yields CASSMMGTLHTEAFF.

This chain uses TRBV11-3 with TRBJ2-1; D is possibly TRBD2 (6 bases). Per the germline V gene, CDR1 is SGHNT and CDR2 is YENEEA. Trimming took 4 bases from V and 1 from J, leaving 17 bases between them. This CDR3 is built from 17 residues. As DNA, the CDR3 is TGTGCCAGCAGCTCAGGAGCGGGTCGAAAGTCCTACAATGAGCAGTTCTTC. As protein: CASSSGAGRKSYNEQFF.

J is TRBJ1-1 and V is TRBV6-6; tentative D call: TRBD1 (5 bases). Trimming left V 6 bases short and J 6 bases short, with 20 bases between. The V gene's germline CDR1 is MNHNY and CDR2 SVGAGI (reference sequence). The CDR3 extends over 15 amino acids. The CDR3 reads CASRKETGQLAEAFF. The CDR3 DNA is TGTGCCAGCAGGAAGGAAACAGGTCAACTCGCTGAAGCTTTCTTT.

This clone was counted many times. The chain joins TRBV11-3 to TRBJ1-1; D is possibly TRBD1 (6 bases). This CDR3 spans 14 amino acids. CDR1 and CDR2 (germline): SGHNT, YENEEA. The V gene lost 0 bases and the J gene lost 3 bases, with 8 bases spanning the gap. CDR3 sequence (DNA): TGTGCCAGCAGCTTAGAATCAGGGGACACTGAAGCTTTCTTT. Translated, it gives CASSLESGDTEAFF. Full variable domain (remainder filled in from reference TRBV11-3 and TRBJ1-1): EAGVVQSPRYKIIEKKQPVAFWCNPISGHNTLYWYLQNLGQGPELLIRYENEEAVDDSQLPKDRFSAERLKGVDSTLKIQPAELGDSAVYLCASSLESGDTEAFFGQGTRLTVV.

This clone showed up just a few times. V usage is TRBV11-3 and J usage is TRBJ2-1; a possible D gene is TRBD2 (5 bases). The CDR3 consists of 15 residues. The ends were cut back, 5 bases at V and 7 bases at J, with 18 bases in the middle. CDR1 is SGHNT, CDR2 YENEEA, per germline. CDR3 protein: CASSPSYDPRNEQFF. Written as DNA, the CDR3 is TGTGCCAGCAGCCCTAGCTACGATCCTAGGAATGAGCAGTTCTTC. The full variable domain, with the rest looked up from reference TRBV11-3 and TRBJ2-1, is EAGVVQSPRYKIIEKKQPVAFWCNPISGHNTLYWYLQNLGQGPELLIRYENEEAVDDSQLPKDRFSAERLKGVDSTLKIQPAELGDSAVYLCASSPSYDPRNEQFFGPGTRLTVL.

This chain uses TRBV7-9 with TRBJ2-1, with 7 bases aligning to TRBD2. The V and J ends lost 2 bases and 0 bases, in that order; junction bases with no gene match: 4. The germline V gene encodes CDR1 SEHNR and CDR2 FQNEAQ (reference sequence). The CDR3 runs to 16 residues. CDR3 coding DNA: TGTGCCAGCAGCTTACCTAGCGGAAACTCCTACAATGAGCAGTTCTTC. As protein: CASSLPSGNSYNEQFF.

V and J are TRBV7-9 and TRBJ2-1; 11 bases fit TRBD2. The V gene's germline CDR1 is SEHNR and CDR2 FQNEAQ (reference sequence). The V gene end was trimmed by 4 bases and the J gene end by 8 bases; junction bases not matched to a gene: 4. The CDR3 sequence is 14 residues long. CDR3 bases: TGTGCCAGCAGCTCCGGGACTAGCGGTTATGAGCAGTTCTTC. Its protein is CASSSGTSGYEQFF.

The J gene is TRBJ1-5, the V gene TRBV30; D remains unclear. The germline CDR1 and CDR2 sequences are GTSNPN and SVGIG (reference sequence). This CDR3 comprises 13 residues. Deletions cut 0 bases from V and 7 bases from J, with 10 bases between. The DNA of the CDR3 is TGTGCCTGGAGTGTACTATTGGGGCAGCCCCAGCATTTT. It yields the protein CAWSVLLGQPQHF.

Here the CDR3 DNA reads TGTGCCAGCAGCTTAGCAGGGGGGCTTAATGGCTACACCTTC. This codes for CASSLAGGLNGYTF. V and J are TRBV7-8 and TRBJ1-2; a weak D match, TRBD1 (6 bases). The CDR3 is 14 amino acids. Germline values: CDR1 SGHVS, CDR2 FQNEAQ. Trimming cost V 0 bases and J 6 bases, with 11 bases left between them. Full variable domain (rest looked up from reference TRBV7-8 and TRBJ1-2): GAGVSQSPRYKVAKRGQDVALRCDPISGHVSLFWYQQALGQGPEFLTYFQNEAQLDKSGLPSDRFFAERPEGSVSTLKIQRTQQEDSAVYLCASSLAGGLNGYTFGSGTRLTVV.

The CDR3 DNA reads TGCGCCAGCAGCTTGGGCCCCGAACAGGGGACCTACGAGCAGTACTTC. Translation: CASSLGPEQGTYEQYF. V gene TRBV5-1 combines with J gene TRBJ2-7; 7 bases map to TRBD1. Germline CDR1 reads SGHRS; CDR2 reads YFSETQ. This CDR3 spans 16 amino acids. After removal of 0 bases from V and 2 bases from J, the junction contained 8 bases not matched to a gene.

This clone was observed once. The chain uses TRBV12-5 and TRBJ2-5; 14 nucleotides line up with TRBD2. J gave up 10 bases and V 6 bases, and 19 bases lay outside the gene matches. The germline V gene has CDR1 LGHNT and CDR2 FRNRAP. This CDR3 spans 18 amino acids. CDR3 amino acids: CASGILPGTSGSPEDQYF. The CDR3 DNA follows: TGTGCTAGTGGGATACTTCCGGGGACTAGCGGGAGCCCTGAAGACCAGTACTTC.

V and J are TRBV21-1 and TRBJ1-2. TRBV21-1 is a recognized pseudogene. The CDR3 is made up of 14 amino acids. CDR3 in amino acids: CASSKSCFGYGYTF. The DNA for the CDR3 is TGTGCCAGCAGCAAATCCTGCTTCGGATATGGCTACACCTTC.

The chain is built from TRBV30 and TRBJ2-3; the D gene is possibly TRBD2 (6 bases). Trimming stripped 4 bases from V and 4 bases from J, with 12 bases between. This CDR3 is built from 13 residues. From germline, CDR1 is GTSNPN and CDR2 SVGIG (reference sequence). The DNA of the CDR3 is TGTGCCTGGACTATGGGGGGTTCAGATACGCAGTATTTT. Its protein product is CAWTMGGSDTQYF.

The V gene is TRBV7-9, the J gene TRBJ1-4; TRBD1 matches 7 bases. This CDR3 comprises 14 residues. After removal of 3 bases from V and 5 bases from J, the junction contained 3 bases not matched to a gene. CDR1 is SEHNR, CDR2 FQNEAQ, per germline (reference sequence). DNA of the CDR3: TGTGCCAGCAGCTTTGACAGGGCGAATGAAAAACTGTTTTTT. Protein product: CASSFDRANEKLFF.

This chain joins TRBV10-3 and TRBJ1-2, with TRBD1 identical over 10 bases. The germline CDR1 and CDR2 sequences are ENHRY and SYGVKD. This CDR3 has 15 residues. Trimming removed 7 bases from V and 4 bases from J; junction bases left unmatched: 9. CDR3 loop: CAINSGTGVPYGYTF. The CDR3 DNA is TGTGCCATCAATTCCGGGACAGGGGTCCCCTATGGCTACACCTTC.

V and J are TRBV5-8 and TRBJ2-7; D might be TRBD1 or TRBD2, each matching 5 bases. Trimming took 3 bases from V and 3 from J, leaving 16 bases between them. This CDR3 is 15 amino acids long. Germline loops: CDR1 SGHTS, CDR2 YDEGEE. The CDR3 here is CASSSPGDQGYEQYF. In DNA, the CDR3 is TGTGCCAGCAGCTCCCCCGGGGATCAGGGCTACGAGCAGTACTTC.